The 2 T cell receptor beta chains presented below share a single source sample, sequenced in a study of T cell repertoires in cytomegalovirus infection. From the reads, TCRdb called clonotypes with MiXCR, one entry per CDR3 protein. The repertoire holds around 100,000 distinct CDR3 sequences, with about 25% as singletons. The sample was CD8+ T cells from PBMCs. These receptors came from a human donor in good health (CMV status not recorded). Some clones in this sample may be carry-over from other donors' samples.

This clonotype was counted once. The J gene is TRBJ2-2, the V gene TRBV20-1, with 8 positions matching TRBD1. The CDR3 is 15 amino acids. CDR1 and CDR2 (germline): DFQATT, SNEGSKA (reference sequence). V trimming: 6 bases; J trimming: 4 bases; junction bases outside the gene matches: 10. CDR3 in DNA: TGCAGTGCCACCGCCGAGACAGGGGTCACCGGGGAGCTGTTTTTT. Its translation is CSATAETGVTGELFF.

This sequence joins TRBV6-5 and TRBJ2-7, with a possible D match to TRBD1 (6 bases). V was pared by 4 bases and J by 6 bases, with 13 bases between. From germline, CDR1 is MNHEY and CDR2 SVGAGI. The CDR3 covers 13 residues. This chain's CDR3 is CASSSPTGPEQYF. The CDR3 DNA sequence: TGTGCCAGCAGTTCTCCGACAGGTCCCGAGCAGTACTTC.